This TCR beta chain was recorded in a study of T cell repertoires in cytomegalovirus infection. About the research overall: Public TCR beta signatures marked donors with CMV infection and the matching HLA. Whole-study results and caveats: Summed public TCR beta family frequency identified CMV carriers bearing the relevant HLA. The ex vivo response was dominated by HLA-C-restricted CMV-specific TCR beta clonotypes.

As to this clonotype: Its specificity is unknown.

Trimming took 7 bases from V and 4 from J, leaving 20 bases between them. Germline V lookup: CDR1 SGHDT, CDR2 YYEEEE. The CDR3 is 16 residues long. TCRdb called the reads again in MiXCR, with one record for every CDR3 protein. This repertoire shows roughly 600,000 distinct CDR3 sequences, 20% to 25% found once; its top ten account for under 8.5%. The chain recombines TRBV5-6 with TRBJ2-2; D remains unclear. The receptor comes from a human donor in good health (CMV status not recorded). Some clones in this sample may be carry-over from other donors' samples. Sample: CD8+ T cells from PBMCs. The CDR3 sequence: CASQPGHGGTTGELFF. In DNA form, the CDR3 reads TGTGCCAGCCAACCCGGCCACGGCGGAACCACCGGGGAGCTGTTTTTT.